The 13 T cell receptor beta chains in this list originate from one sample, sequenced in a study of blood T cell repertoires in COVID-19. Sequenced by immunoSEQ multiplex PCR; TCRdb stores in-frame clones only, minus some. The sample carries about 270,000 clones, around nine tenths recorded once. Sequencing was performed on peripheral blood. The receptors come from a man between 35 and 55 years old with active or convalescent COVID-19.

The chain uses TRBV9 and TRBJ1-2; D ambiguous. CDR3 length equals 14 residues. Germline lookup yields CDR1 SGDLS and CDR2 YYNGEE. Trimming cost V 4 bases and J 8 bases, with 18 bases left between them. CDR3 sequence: CASSLTPESSGYTF. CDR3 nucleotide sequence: TGTGCCAGCAGCCTAACTCCCGAGAGCTCGGGCTACACCTTC.

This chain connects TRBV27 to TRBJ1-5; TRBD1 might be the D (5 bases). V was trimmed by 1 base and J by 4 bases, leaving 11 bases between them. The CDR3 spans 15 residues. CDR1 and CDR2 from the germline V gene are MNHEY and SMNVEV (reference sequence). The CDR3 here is CASSLWPDKNQPQHF. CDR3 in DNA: TGTGCCAGCAGTTTATGGCCGGACAAAAATCAGCCCCAGCATTTT.

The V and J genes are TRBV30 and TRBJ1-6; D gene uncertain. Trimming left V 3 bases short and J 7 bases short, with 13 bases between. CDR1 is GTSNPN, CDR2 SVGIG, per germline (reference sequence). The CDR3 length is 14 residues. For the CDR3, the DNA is TGTGCCTGGAGCGACGGACTTCTGAATTCACCCCTCCACTTT. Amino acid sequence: CAWSDGLLNSPLHF.

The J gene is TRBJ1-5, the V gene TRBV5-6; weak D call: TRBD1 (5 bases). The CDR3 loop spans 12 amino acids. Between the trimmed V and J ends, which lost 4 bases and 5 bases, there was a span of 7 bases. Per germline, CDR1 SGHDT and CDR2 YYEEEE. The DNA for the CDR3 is TGTGCCAGCAGCCTCAGGGATCAGCCCCAGCATTTT. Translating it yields CASSLRDQPQHF.

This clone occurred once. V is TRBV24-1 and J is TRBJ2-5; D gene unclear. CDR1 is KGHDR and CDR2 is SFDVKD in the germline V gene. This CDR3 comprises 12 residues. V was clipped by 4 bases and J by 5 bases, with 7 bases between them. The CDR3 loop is CATSESTETQYF. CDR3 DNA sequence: TGTGCCACCAGTGAATCTACGGAGACCCAGTACTTC.

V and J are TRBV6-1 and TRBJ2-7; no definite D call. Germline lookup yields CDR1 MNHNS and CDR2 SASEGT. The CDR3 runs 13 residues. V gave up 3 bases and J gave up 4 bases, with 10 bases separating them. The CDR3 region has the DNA TGTGCCAGCAGTGATTCAGGCCTGTACGAGCAGTACTTC. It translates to CASSDSGLYEQYF.

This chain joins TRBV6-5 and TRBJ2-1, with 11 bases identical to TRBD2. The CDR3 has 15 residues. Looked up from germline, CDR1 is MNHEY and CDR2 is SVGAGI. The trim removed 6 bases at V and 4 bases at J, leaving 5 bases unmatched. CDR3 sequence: CASSLGLAAYNEQFF. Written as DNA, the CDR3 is TGTGCCAGCAGCCTGGGACTAGCGGCTTACAATGAGCAGTTCTTC.

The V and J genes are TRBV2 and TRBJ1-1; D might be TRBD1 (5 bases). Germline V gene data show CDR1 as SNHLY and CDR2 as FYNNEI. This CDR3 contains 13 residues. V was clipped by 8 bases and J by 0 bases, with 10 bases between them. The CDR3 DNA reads TGTGCCAGCCCAGGGCGGCTGAACACTGAAGCTTTCTTT. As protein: CASPGRLNTEAFF.

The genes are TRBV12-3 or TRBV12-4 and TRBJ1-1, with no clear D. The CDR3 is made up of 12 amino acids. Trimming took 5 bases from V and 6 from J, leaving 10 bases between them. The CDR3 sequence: CASSPWTPEAFF. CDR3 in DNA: TGTGCCAGCAGTCCATGGACTCCTGAAGCTTTCTTT.

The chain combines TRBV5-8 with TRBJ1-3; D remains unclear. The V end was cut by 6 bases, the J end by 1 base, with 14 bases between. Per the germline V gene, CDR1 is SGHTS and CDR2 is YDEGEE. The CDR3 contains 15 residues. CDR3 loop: CASTLADLSGNTIYF. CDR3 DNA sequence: TGTGCCAGCACCTTAGCGGACCTGTCTGGAAACACCATATATTTT.

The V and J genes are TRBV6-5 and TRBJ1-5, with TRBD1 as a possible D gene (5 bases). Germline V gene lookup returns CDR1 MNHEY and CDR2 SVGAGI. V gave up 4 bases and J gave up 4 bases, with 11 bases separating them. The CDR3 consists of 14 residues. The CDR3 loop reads CASSSQGENQPQHF. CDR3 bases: TGTGCCAGCAGTTCCCAGGGTGAGAATCAGCCCCAGCATTTT.

The CDR3 DNA reads as TGTGCCAGCAGTACACCCGGAGTAATCTATGGCTACACCTTC. Its protein is CASSTPGVIYGYTF. The rearrangement uses TRBV6-5 and TRBJ1-2; D unresolved. Trimming took 5 bases from V and 4 from J, leaving 14 bases between them. The CDR3 length is 14 residues. From germline, CDR1 is MNHEY and CDR2 SVGAGI.

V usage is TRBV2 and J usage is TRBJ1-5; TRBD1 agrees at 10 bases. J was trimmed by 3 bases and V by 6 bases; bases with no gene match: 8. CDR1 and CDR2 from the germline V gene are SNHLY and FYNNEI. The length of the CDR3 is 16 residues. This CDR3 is CASSAPGQGTNQPQHF. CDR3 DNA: TGTGCCAGCAGCGCCCCGGGACAGGGGACCAATCAGCCCCAGCATTTT.